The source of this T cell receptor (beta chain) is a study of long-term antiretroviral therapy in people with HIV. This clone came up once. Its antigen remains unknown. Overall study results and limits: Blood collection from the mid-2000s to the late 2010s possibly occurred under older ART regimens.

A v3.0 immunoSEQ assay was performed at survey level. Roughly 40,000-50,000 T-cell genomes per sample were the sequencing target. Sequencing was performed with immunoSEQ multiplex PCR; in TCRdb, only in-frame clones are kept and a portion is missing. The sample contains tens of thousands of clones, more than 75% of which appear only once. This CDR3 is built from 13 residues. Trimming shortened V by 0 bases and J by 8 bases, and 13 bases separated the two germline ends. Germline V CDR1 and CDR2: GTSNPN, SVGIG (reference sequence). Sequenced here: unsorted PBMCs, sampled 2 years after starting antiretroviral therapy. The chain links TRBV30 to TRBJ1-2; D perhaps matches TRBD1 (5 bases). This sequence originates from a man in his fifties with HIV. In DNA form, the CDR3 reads TGTGCCTGGAGTGTATCCAGGGAGGGCGGCTACACCTTC. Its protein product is CAWSVSREGGYTF. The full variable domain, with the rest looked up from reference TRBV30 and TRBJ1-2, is SQTIHQWPATLVQPVGSPLSLECTVEGTSNPNLYWYRQAAGRGLQLLFYSVGIGQISSEVPQNLSASRPQDRQFILSSKKLLLSDSGFYLCAWSVSREGGYTFGSGTRLTVV.